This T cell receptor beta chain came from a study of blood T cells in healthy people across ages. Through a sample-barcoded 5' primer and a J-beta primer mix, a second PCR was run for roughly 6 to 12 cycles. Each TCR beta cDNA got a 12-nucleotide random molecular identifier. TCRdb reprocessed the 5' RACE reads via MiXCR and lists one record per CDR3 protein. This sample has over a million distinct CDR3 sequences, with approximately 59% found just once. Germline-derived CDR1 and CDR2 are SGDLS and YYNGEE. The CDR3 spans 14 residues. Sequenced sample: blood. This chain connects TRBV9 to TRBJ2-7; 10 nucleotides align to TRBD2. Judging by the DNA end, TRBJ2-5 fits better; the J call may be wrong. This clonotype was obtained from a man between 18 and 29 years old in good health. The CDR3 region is CASSVVSGGETQYF. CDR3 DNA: TGTGCCAGCAGCGTAGTTAGCGGGGGGGAGACCCAGTACTTC.